The 28 T cell receptor beta chains listed next were all sequenced from one sample in a study of blood T cell repertoires in COVID-19. Sequencing was performed with immunoSEQ multiplex PCR; in TCRdb, only in-frame clones are kept and a portion is missing. The table has roughly 100,000 clones, about 75% seen once. The material sequenced was peripheral blood. Source of these receptors: a woman between 65 and 79 years old with acute or convalescent COVID-19.

This clone is a singleton in its sample. This sequence joins TRBV9 and TRBJ2-5, with a possible D match to TRBD1 (6 bases). The CDR3 length is 12 residues. CDR1 is SGDLS and CDR2 is YYNGEE in the germline V gene. Trimming cost V 0 bases and J 7 bases, with 7 bases left between them. The CDR3 DNA sequence: TGTGCCAGCAGCGTAGAGGGGGTGACCCAGTACTTC. It specifies CASSVEGVTQYF.

This sequence joins TRBV7-9 and TRBJ2-4; 8 positions agree with TRBD1. The CDR3 extends over 15 amino acids. CDR1 is SEHNR, CDR2 FQNEAQ, per germline (reference sequence). Trimming took 4 bases from V and 2 from J; bases not matched to a gene: 4. CDR3 nucleotides: TGTGCCAGCAGCTCCGGACAGGGCACCAAAAACATTCAGTACTTC. It yields the protein CASSSGQGTKNIQYF.

The chain employs TRBV12-3 or TRBV12-4 and TRBJ2-3; D unresolved. This CDR3 contains 13 residues. Trimming stripped 6 bases from V and 3 bases from J, with 10 bases between. This CDR3 reads CASSHTSTDTQYF. CDR3 in DNA: TGTGCCAGCAGCCACACGTCTACAGATACGCAGTATTTT.

The chain has TRBV5-6 and TRBJ2-7; D is unresolved. V was clipped by 1 base and J by 1 base, with 12 bases between them. This CDR3 region has 15 residues. CDR1 SGHDT and CDR2 YYEEEE come from the germline V gene. CDR3 loop: CASSLRQVRSYEQYF. The CDR3 DNA reads TGTGCCAGCAGCTTGAGGCAGGTGCGTTCCTACGAGCAGTACTTC.

This clone occurred a few times. The chain has TRBV5-1 and TRBJ1-1; no clear D. The CDR3 consists of 13 residues. V was trimmed by 7 bases and J by 5 bases, leaving 15 bases between them. The germline V gene has CDR1 SGHRS and CDR2 YFSETQ. The CDR3 DNA sequence: TGCGCCAGCTCCCTCGCCTTGCGGACTGAAGCTTTCTTT. It specifies CASSLALRTEAFF.

This chain connects TRBV2 to TRBJ2-7; 9 bases agree with TRBD1. Germline CDR1 reads SNHLY; CDR2 reads FYNNEI. V lost 7 bases, J lost 0 bases, and 7 bases stayed unmatched. The CDR3 is 15 amino acids. CDR3 nucleotides: TGTGCCAGCAAACGGGACAGGGCCCTCTCCTACGAGCAGTACTTC. Amino acids: CASKRDRALSYEQYF. Variable domain in full (rest from reference TRBV2 and TRBJ2-7): EPEVTQTPSHQVTQMGQEVILRCVPISNHLYFYWYRQILGQKVEFLVSFYNNEISEKSEIFDDQFSVERPDGSNFTLKIRSTKLEDSAMYFCASKRDRALSYEQYFGPGTRLTVT.

The V call is TRBV3-1 (or the pseudogene TRBV3-2), the J call TRBJ2-7; D is ambiguous. The CDR3 consists of 13 residues. Trimming pared 4 bases from V and 2 bases from J, leaving 9 bases between. From germline, CDR1 is LGHDT and CDR2 YNNKEL (reference sequence). Here the CDR3 DNA reads TGTGCCAGCAGCCGTGGCCTCCCCTACGAGCAGTACTTC. Translation: CASSRGLPYEQYF.

This clone was detected many times. The chain joins TRBV7-9 to TRBJ2-7; TRBD2 might be the D (6 bases). Germline V gene sequence: CDR1 SEHNR, CDR2 FQNEAQ (reference sequence). Trimming removed 0 bases at V and 6 bases at J, with 9 bases between. The CDR3 runs 13 residues. The CDR3 here is CASSLAGGIEQYF. The CDR3 DNA sequence: TGTGCCAGCAGCTTAGCGGGGGGTATCGAGCAGTACTTC. Based on the CDR3 plus reference TRBV7-9 and TRBJ2-7, the full variable domain is DTGVSQNPRHKITKRGQNVTFRCDPISEHNRLYWYRQTLGQGPEFLTYFQNEAQLEKSRLLSDRFSAERPKGSFSTLEIQRTEQGDSAMYLCASSLAGGIEQYFGPGTRLTVT.

The J gene is TRBJ2-7, the V gene TRBV9; TRBD1 is a possible D gene (6 bases). CDR3 length: 14 amino acids. The V gene lost 4 bases and the J gene lost 5 bases, with 16 bases spanning the gap. CDR1 is SGDLS and CDR2 is YYNGEE in the germline V gene. This chain's CDR3 is CASSIQGNGDEQYF. Here the CDR3 DNA reads TGTGCCAGCAGCATACAGGGTAATGGTGACGAGCAGTACTTC. The whole variable domain, filled in from reference TRBV9 and TRBJ2-7, reads DSGVTQTPKHLITATGQRVTLRCSPRSGDLSVYWYQQSLDQGLQFLIQYYNGEERAKGNILERFSAQQFPDLHSELNLSSLELGDSALYFCASSIQGNGDEQYFGPGTRLTVT.

This clone occurred once. V is TRBV4-3 and J is TRBJ2-1, with 12 positions matching TRBD2. Per the germline V gene, CDR1 is LGHNA and CDR2 is YSLEER. There are 16 residues in the CDR3. V lost 0 bases, J lost 5 bases, and 2 bases stayed unmatched. For the CDR3, the DNA is TGCGCCAGCAGCCAAGATCGGACTAGCGGGGACAATGAGCAGTTCTTC. Its protein product is CASSQDRTSGDNEQFF.

This clone has only one observation. This rearrangement joins TRBV2 to TRBJ2-2; 8 bases are shared with TRBD1. The CDR3 contains 15 residues. Losses at the gene ends were 7 bases for V and 1 base for J; bases not matched to a gene: 5. CDR1 SNHLY and CDR2 FYNNEI come from the germline V gene. The CDR3 DNA reads TGTGCCAGCAAGGCAGACAGGGGGAACACCGGGGAGCTGTTTTTT. This gives the protein CASKADRGNTGELFF.

The chain is built from TRBV5-1 and TRBJ2-2; 8 bases match TRBD1. The CDR3 contains 16 residues. V was clipped by 1 base and J by 0 bases; unmatched bases: 2. In germline, CDR1 is SGHRS, CDR2 YFSETQ. The CDR3 DNA sequence: TGCGCCAGCAGCTTGAGGACAGGGTCGAACACCGGGGAGCTGTTTTTT. Protein sequence: CASSLRTGSNTGELFF.

The chain employs TRBV6-5 and TRBJ1-4, with 9 bases lining up with TRBD1. Germline-derived CDR1 and CDR2 are MNHEY and SVGAGI. The V and J ends lost 6 bases and 7 bases, in that order; junction bases with no gene match: 3. This CDR3 is 13 amino acids long. The CDR3 DNA reads TGTGCCAGCAGACAGGGGGCGTCTGAAAAACTGTTTTTT. Residues: CASRQGASEKLFF.

The rearrangement uses TRBV2 and TRBJ1-5; 10 positions match TRBD1. The CDR3 extends over 16 amino acids. Germline loops: CDR1 SNHLY, CDR2 FYNNEI. V gave up 6 bases and J gave up 0 bases; unmatched junction bases: 5. This CDR3 reads CASSSGQGNSNQPQHF. As DNA, the CDR3 is TGTGCCAGCAGCTCGGGACAGGGGAATAGCAATCAGCCCCAGCATTTT.

This rearrangement joins TRBV18 to TRBJ1-2, with 9 bases fitting TRBD1. In germline, CDR1 is KGHSH, CDR2 LQKENI. V dropped 1 base and J dropped 5; count of bases not matched to a gene: 2. This CDR3 contains 14 residues. The CDR3 protein is CASSPLGQGYGYTF. The DNA of the CDR3 is TGTGCCAGCTCACCACTTGGACAGGGGTATGGCTACACCTTC.

The chain combines TRBV10-3 with TRBJ1-2, with TRBD1 as a possible D gene (5 bases). V was clipped by 11 bases and J by 10 bases, with 17 bases between them. The CDR3 runs 11 residues. Germline assignment: CDR1 ENHRY and CDR2 SYGVKD. The CDR3 DNA is TGTGCCGCCCGCGGGGCGGCCTTCTACACCTTC. Its translation is CAARGAAFYTF.

The rearrangement uses TRBV2 and TRBJ1-1; D uncertain. Germline CDR1 is SNHLY and CDR2 is FYNNEI. Trimming took 6 bases from V and 11 from J, leaving 16 bases between them. The length of the CDR3 is 12 residues. The CDR3 nucleotides are TGTGCCAGCAGGGGCCCCGCGGGTCTCGCTTTCTTT. Its translation is CASRGPAGLAFF.

This chain joins TRBV2 and TRBJ1-1, with TRBD1 matching over 9 bases. The CDR3 is 15 amino acids. J lost 0 bases, V lost 6 bases, and 5 bases had no gene match. Germline CDR1 reads SNHLY; CDR2 reads FYNNEI. CDR3 region: CASRGQGGVNTEAFF. The CDR3 DNA sequence: TGTGCCAGCAGGGGACAGGGAGGGGTGAACACTGAAGCTTTCTTT.

DNA of the CDR3: TGCAGCGTTGGGAGAACCGGGACAGGGAACACTGAAGCTTTCTTT. This encodes CSVGRTGTGNTEAFF. The chain combines TRBV29-1 with TRBJ1-1; TRBD1 aligns across 8 bases. The V gene end was trimmed by 4 bases and the J gene end by 1 base; junction bases not matched to a gene: 8. The CDR3 is 15 residues long. Germline V lookup: CDR1 SQVTM, CDR2 ANQGSEA.

The rearrangement links TRBV30 to TRBJ1-5, with 10 nucleotides matching TRBD1. Germline-derived CDR1 and CDR2 are GTSNPN and SVGIG (reference sequence). J was trimmed by 7 bases and V by 5 bases; bases with no gene match: 5. The CDR3 has 13 amino acids. The CDR3 protein is CAWGGQGSQPQHF. As DNA, the CDR3 is TGTGCCTGGGGGGGACAGGGGAGCCAGCCCCAGCATTTT.

V is TRBV4-3 and J is TRBJ1-2; weak D call: TRBD1 (6 bases). The V and J ends lost 0 bases and 4 bases respectively, with 12 bases between them. CDR1 is LGHNA and CDR2 is YSLEER in the germline V gene. The CDR3 contains 15 residues. The CDR3 reads CASSQDLGQRYGYTF. CDR3 DNA sequence: TGCGCCAGCAGCCAAGATCTAGGACAGCGCTATGGCTACACCTTC.

The J gene is TRBJ2-2, the V gene TRBV5-4; the D gene is possibly TRBD1 (5 bases). Trimming cost V 4 bases and J 5 bases, with 18 bases left between them. The CDR3 has 16 residues. Germline CDR1 is SGHNT and CDR2 is YYREEE (reference sequence). This chain's CDR3 is CASSPGQGIVTGELFF. The CDR3 DNA is TGTGCCAGCAGCCCCGGCCAGGGCATTGTAACCGGGGAGCTGTTTTTT.

This rearrangement joins TRBV25-1 to TRBJ2-1, with 12 bases that match TRBD2. V shed 4 bases and J 1 base; nucleotides not matched to a gene: 8. Per the germline V gene, CDR1 is MGHDK and CDR2 is SYGVNS. The CDR3 length is 18 residues. Here the CDR3 reads CASSGYPSGGASYNEQFF. The DNA of the CDR3 is TGTGCCAGCAGTGGATACCCTAGCGGGGGGGCGTCCTACAATGAGCAGTTCTTC.

The rearrangement uses TRBV3-1 (or the pseudogene TRBV3-2) and TRBJ1-2, with 7 positions matching TRBD1. The CDR3 has 13 amino acids. Trimming took 4 bases from V and 8 from J; bases not matched to a gene: 7. Germline CDR1 is LGHDT and CDR2 is YNNKEL (reference sequence). CDR3 nucleotide sequence: TGTGCCAGCAGCCTAAGACAGGGAAGGGGCTACACCTTC. Residues: CASSLRQGRGYTF.

V gene TRBV5-1 combines with J gene TRBJ1-3, with D hard to call. This CDR3 contains 14 residues. Trimming removed 2 bases from V and 0 bases from J, with 6 bases in between. CDR1 and CDR2 from the germline V gene are SGHRS and YFSETQ. CDR3 bases: TGCGCCAGCAGCTTTGGAGACTCTGGAAACACCATATATTTT. It encodes CASSFGDSGNTIYF.

This clone was found once. The rearrangement links TRBV27 to TRBJ2-7, with D uncertain. The CDR3 spans 14 residues. Trimming stripped 7 bases from V and 0 bases from J, with 13 bases between. In germline, CDR1 is MNHEY, CDR2 SMNVEV (reference sequence). The CDR3 sequence: CASKWSRNSYEQYF. The CDR3 DNA follows: TGTGCCAGCAAGTGGAGCCGTAACTCCTACGAGCAGTACTTC.

The V gene is TRBV19, the J gene TRBJ1-1; D uncertain. The CDR3 consists of 11 residues. Looked up from germline, CDR1 is LNHDA and CDR2 is SQIVND (reference sequence). Trimming stripped 6 bases from V and 7 bases from J, with 9 bases between. In nucleotides, the CDR3 is TGTGCCAGTAGCGAGGGATATGAAGCTTTCTTT. Translating it yields CASSEGYEAFF.

The chain is built from TRBV6-2 or TRBV6-3 and TRBJ1-6; 7 bases agree with TRBD1. This CDR3 is built from 14 residues. Looked up from germline, CDR1 is MNHEY and CDR2 is SVGEGT. Trimming cost V 6 bases and J 10 bases; bases outside gene matches: 9. This CDR3 reads CASSPTGWQSPLHF. In nucleotides, the CDR3 is TGTGCCAGCAGCCCGACAGGGTGGCAATCACCCCTCCACTTT.